Presented here are 16 T cell receptor beta chains from one specimen sequenced in a study of cytomegalovirus exposure and HLA in healthy donors. The PCR used 60 Vbeta and 13 Jbeta primers. TCRdb's copy holds only in-frame clones and misses some; the assay was immunoSEQ multiplex PCR. The sample lists 210,000 or so clones; approximately 81% were seen once. Sequenced sample: PBMCs. The receptors were sampled from a human donor in good health.

The rearrangement links TRBV5-4 to TRBJ2-7, with 10 bases that match TRBD2. Unmatched junction bases numbered 7, after V lost 4 bases and J lost 0 bases. Germline values: CDR1 SGHNT, CDR2 YYREEE (reference sequence). This CDR3 is built from 16 residues. The CDR3 sequence is CASSRSGRAISYEQYF. The CDR3 DNA reads TGTGCCAGCAGCCGGAGCGGGAGGGCGATCTCCTACGAGCAGTACTTC.

V and J are TRBV18 and TRBJ2-5; tentative D call: TRBD2 (6 bases). V dropped 4 bases and J dropped 1 base, with 10 bases sitting between them. Germline CDR1 is KGHSH and CDR2 is LQKENI. The CDR3 covers 14 residues. Here the CDR3 DNA reads TGTGCCAGCTCACGGTCGGGACTCCAAGAGACCCAGTACTTC. It specifies CASSRSGLQETQYF.

The rearrangement joins TRBV9 to TRBJ2-5, with D unresolved. V lost 0 bases, J lost 5 bases, and 8 bases lay in between. The CDR3 spans 13 residues. Germline V gives CDR1 SGDLS, CDR2 YYNGEE. The CDR3 DNA is TGTGCCAGCAGCGTAGCTAGTTGGGAGACCCAGTACTTC. Translation gives CASSVASWETQYF.

The chain has TRBV9 and TRBJ2-7; D remains unclear. The CDR3 covers 14 residues. The V and J ends lost 0 bases and 5 bases respectively, with 12 bases between them. CDR1 and CDR2 (germline): SGDLS, YYNGEE. The CDR3 spells CASSVGGRGHEQYF. DNA for the CDR3: TGTGCCAGCAGCGTAGGAGGTAGAGGCCACGAGCAGTACTTC.

This chain links TRBV25-1 with TRBJ2-5, with 9 bases that match TRBD1. V trimming: 4 bases; J trimming: 4 bases; junction bases outside the gene matches: 7. Germline CDR1 is MGHDK and CDR2 is SYGVNS. This CDR3 comprises 15 residues. The CDR3 DNA is TGTGCCAGCAGTGTCACCGGGACAGGGCGAGAGACCCAGTACTTC. It codes for CASSVTGTGRETQYF.

V and J are TRBV4-1 and TRBJ2-2, with TRBD2 matching 10 bases. The CDR3 totals 16 residues. J lost 7 bases, V lost 4 bases, and 9 bases had no gene match. Germline V gene lookup returns CDR1 MGHRA and CDR2 YSYEKL. CDR3 loop: CASSPSLAGVHGELFF. The CDR3 region has the DNA TGCGCCAGCAGCCCCAGCCTAGCGGGAGTTCACGGGGAGCTGTTTTTT.

This clone was detected only once. The rearrangement links TRBV5-1 to TRBJ1-1; 10 bases map to TRBD1. The CDR3 is made up of 15 amino acids. Germline V lookup: CDR1 SGHRS, CDR2 YFSETQ. V dropped 4 bases and J dropped 4; count of bases not matched to a gene: 7. The CDR3 DNA reads TGCGCCAGCAGCCTAAGACAGGGGGCTCCCACTGAAGCTTTCTTT. Protein: CASSLRQGAPTEAFF.

The rearrangement uses TRBV7-2 and TRBJ2-1; 10 bases line up with TRBD2. In germline, CDR1 is SGHTA, CDR2 FQGNSA. The V and J ends lost 5 bases and 4 bases, in that order; junction bases with no gene match: 5. The CDR3 has 15 residues. CDR3 protein: CASSLTSGVYNEQFF. The CDR3 coding sequence is TGTGCCAGCAGCCTTACTAGCGGGGTTTACAATGAGCAGTTCTTC.

This sequence joins TRBV6-1 and TRBJ2-7; D perhaps matches TRBD1 (6 bases). This CDR3 has 14 amino acids. The germline V gene encodes CDR1 MNHNS and CDR2 SASEGT. The V gene lost 1 base and the J gene lost 1 base, with 8 bases spanning the gap. This chain's CDR3 is CASSEGQVSYEQYF. Written as DNA, the CDR3 is TGTGCCAGCAGTGAAGGACAGGTTTCCTACGAGCAGTACTTC.

The genes are TRBV27 and TRBJ2-1; 12 nucleotides match TRBD2. CDR1 and CDR2 (germline): MNHEY, SMNVEV (reference sequence). The CDR3 contains 16 residues. V shed 7 bases, J shed 4 bases, and the junction held 8 bases outside the gene matches. The CDR3 sequence is CASKRLAGAHYNEQFF. CDR3 bases: TGTGCCAGCAAGAGACTAGCGGGAGCTCATTACAATGAGCAGTTCTTC.

This chain joins TRBV6-5 and TRBJ2-5; D possibly corresponds to TRBD1 (6 bases). The end of the DNA fits TRBJ2-7 better, so the J call may be wrong. Germline-derived CDR1 and CDR2 are MNHEY and SVGAGI. CDR3 length equals 14 residues. CDR3 residues: CASSARTVTYEQYF. CDR3 nucleotide sequence: TGTGCCAGCAGTGCCCGGACAGTTACCTACGAGCAGTACTTC.

The rearrangement links TRBV13 to TRBJ1-1; the D is unclear. This CDR3 is built from 12 residues. V was pared by 0 bases and J by 6 bases, with 5 bases between. Germline CDR1 reads PRHDT; CDR2 reads FYEKMQ (reference sequence). The CDR3 spells CASSLGSAEAFF. CDR3 coding DNA: TGTGCCAGCAGCTTAGGAAGCGCTGAAGCTTTCTTT. Filled out from reference TRBV13 and TRBJ1-1, the complete variable domain reads AAGVIQSPRHLIKEKRETATLKCYPIPRHDTVYWYQQGPGQDPQFLISFYEKMQSDKGSIPDRFSAQQFSDYHSELNMSSLELGDSALYFCASSLGSAEAFFGQGTRLTVV.

A remark on this clone: Other nucleotide sequences from this sample produce the same CDR3. The CDR3 sequence: CATEDRQSTEAFF. DNA of the CDR3: TGTGCCACCGAGGACAGGCAGAGCACTGAAGCTTTCTTT. The rearrangement links TRBV10-3 to TRBJ1-1; the match to TRBD1 covers 7 bases. CDR3 size: 13 residues. V was pared by 10 bases and J by 4 bases, with 9 bases of the junction left unmatched. Germline V gives CDR1 ENHRY, CDR2 SYGVKD.

The chain combines TRBV9 with TRBJ2-1, with D tentatively TRBD1 (5 bases). Per the germline V gene, CDR1 is SGDLS and CDR2 is YYNGEE. Trimming cost V 0 bases and J 0 bases, with 13 bases left between them. The CDR3 covers 17 residues. The CDR3 sequence: CASSVGVGPSSYNEQFF. Written as DNA, the CDR3 is TGTGCCAGCAGCGTAGGGGTGGGGCCCAGCTCCTACAATGAGCAGTTCTTC.

This clone was seen once. This chain connects TRBV9 to TRBJ2-7, with TRBD1 as a possible D gene (6 bases). The germline gives CDR1 SGDLS, CDR2 YYNGEE. V gave up 0 bases and J gave up 2 bases, with 12 bases separating them. The CDR3 consists of 15 residues. CDR3: CASSVGQAETYEQYF. For the CDR3, the DNA is TGTGCCAGCAGCGTAGGACAGGCCGAGACCTACGAGCAGTACTTC.

The chain employs TRBV5-1 and TRBJ2-4; 11 bases agree with TRBD2. Germline V gives CDR1 SGHRS, CDR2 YFSETQ. This CDR3 spans 17 amino acids. After removal of 4 bases from V and 4 bases from J, the junction contained 10 bases not matched to a gene. CDR3: CASSPGIGTSGKNIQYF. The CDR3 bases are TGCGCCAGCAGCCCGGGCATTGGGACTAGCGGAAAAAACATTCAGTACTTC.